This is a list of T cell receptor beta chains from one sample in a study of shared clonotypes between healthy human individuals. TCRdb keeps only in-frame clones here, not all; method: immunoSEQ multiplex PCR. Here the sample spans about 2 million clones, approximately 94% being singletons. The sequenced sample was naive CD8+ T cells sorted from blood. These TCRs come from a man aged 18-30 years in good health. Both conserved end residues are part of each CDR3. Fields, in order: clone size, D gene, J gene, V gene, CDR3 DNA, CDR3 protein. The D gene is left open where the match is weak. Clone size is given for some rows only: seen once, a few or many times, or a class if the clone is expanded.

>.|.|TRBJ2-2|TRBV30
TGTGCCTGGAGCCCGGGATGGGGGGAGCTGTTTTTT
CAWSPGWGELFF
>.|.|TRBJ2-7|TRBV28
TGTGCCAGCAGTTCCCTAGACGGGGCCTACGAGCAGTACTTC
CASSSLDGAYEQYF
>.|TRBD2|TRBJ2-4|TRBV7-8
TGTGCCAGCAGCTTGACTAGCGGAGGAACCAAAAACATTCAGTACTTC
CASSLTSGGTKNIQYF
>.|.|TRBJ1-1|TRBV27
TGTGCCAGCAGTTTGAGGGGCATGAACACTGAAGCTTTCTTT
CASSLRGMNTEAFF
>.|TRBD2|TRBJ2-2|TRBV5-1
TGCGCCAGCAGCTTTTCGGCGGGGGAAGGTACCGGGGAGCTGTTTTTT
CASSFSAGEGTGELFF
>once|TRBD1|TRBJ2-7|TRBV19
TGTGCCAGTAGTATGACAGGGCGCTACGAGCAGTACTTC
CASSMTGRYEQYF
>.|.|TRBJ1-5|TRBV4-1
TGCGCCAGCAGCCAAGATACAGGGTCGGGTCAGCCCCAGCATTTT
CASSQDTGSGQPQHF
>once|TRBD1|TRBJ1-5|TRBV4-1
TGCGCCAGCAGGCCCGGGACAGGGGCCAATCAGCCCCAGCATTTT
CASRPGTGANQPQHF
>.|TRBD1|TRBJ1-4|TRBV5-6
TGTGCCAGCAGCCATACAGGGGAAGGGACTAATGAAAAACTGTTTTTT
CASSHTGEGTNEKLFF
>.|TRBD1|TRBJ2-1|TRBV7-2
TGTGCCAGCAGCTTAATTGGGACAGACAATGAGCAGTTCTTC
CASSLIGTDNEQFF
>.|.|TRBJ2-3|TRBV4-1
TGCGCCAGCAGCCAAGATCCCAGCGGATTCAGCGATACGCAGTATTTT
CASSQDPSGFSDTQYF
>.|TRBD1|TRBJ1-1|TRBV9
TGTGCCAGCAGCGCGACAGGGGAGACTGAAGCTTTCTTT
CASSATGETEAFF
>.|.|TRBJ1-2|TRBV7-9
TGTGCCAGCAACCAGGGACTAGAAGGCTACACCTTC
CASNQGLEGYTF
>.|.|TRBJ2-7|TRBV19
TGTGCCAGTAGTTCCGGGTTAGGCTACGAGCAGTACTTC
CASSSGLGYEQYF
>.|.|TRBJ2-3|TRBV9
TGTGCCAGCAGCGTCAACGGAGTCACAGATACGCAGTATTTT
CASSVNGVTDTQYF
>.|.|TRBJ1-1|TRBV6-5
TGTGCCAGCCAAACAGGAGAAGAGGGGCGAACTGAAGCTTTCTTT
CASQTGEEGRTEAFF
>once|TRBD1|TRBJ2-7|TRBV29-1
TGCAGCGTGGCCGGGACAGGGCAAGAGCAGTACTTC
CSVAGTGQEQYF
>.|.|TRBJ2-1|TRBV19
TGTGCCAGTAGTCAGGGGTCCAACTACAATGAGCAGTTCTTC
CASSQGSNYNEQFF
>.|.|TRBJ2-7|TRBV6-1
TGTGCCAGCAGCCACAGGGCTTACGAGCAGTACTTC
CASSHRAYEQYF
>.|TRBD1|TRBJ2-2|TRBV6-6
TGTGCCAGCAGTCGGACAGGGGAGGGAACCGGGGAGCTGTTTTTT
CASSRTGEGTGELFF
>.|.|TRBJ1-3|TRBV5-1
TGCGCCAGCAGCTTGGGACCCTCCTCTGGAAACACCATATATTTT
CASSLGPSSGNTIYF
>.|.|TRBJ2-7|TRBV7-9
TGTGCCAGCAGCCCCCCGGGCCAGTTCTCCTACGAGCAGTACTTC
CASSPPGQFSYEQYF
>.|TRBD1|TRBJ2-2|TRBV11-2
TGTGCCAGCAGCTTAGTCCTGGCAGGGGGCAATGAGGGGGAGCTGTTTTTT
CASSLVLAGGNEGELFF
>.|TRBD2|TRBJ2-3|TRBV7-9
TGTGCCAGCAGCTTAGTAGCGGGAGATGATACGCAGTATTTT
CASSLVAGDDTQYF
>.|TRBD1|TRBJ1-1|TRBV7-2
TGTGCCAGCAGCTCCAGGGGGAGGGCTGAAGCTTTCTTT
CASSSRGRAEAFF
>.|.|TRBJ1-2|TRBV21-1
TGTGCCAGCAGCATTAAAGAAGGCTACACCTTC
CASSIKEGYTF
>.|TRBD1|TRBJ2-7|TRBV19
TGTGCCAGTAGTACCACAGGGGCCGAGCAGTACTTC
CASSTTGAEQYF
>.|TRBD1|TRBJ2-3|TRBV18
TGTGCCAGCTCGCCCGGGACAGGGAACACAGATACGCAGTATTTT
CASSPGTGNTDTQYF
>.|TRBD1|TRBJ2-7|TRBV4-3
TGCGCCAGCAGCCATTGGACAGGCTACGAGCAGTACTTC
CASSHWTGYEQYF
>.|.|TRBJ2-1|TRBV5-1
TGCGCCAGCAGCTTGGCCGGGGCGGACAATGAGCAGTTCTTC
CASSLAGADNEQFF
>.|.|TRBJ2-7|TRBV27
TGTGCCAGCAGTTTGCTGGGGATGCCCTACGAGCAGTACTTC
CASSLLGMPYEQYF
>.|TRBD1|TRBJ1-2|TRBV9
TGTGCCAGCAGCGCTACAGGGGGGGATGGCTACACCTTC
CASSATGGDGYTF
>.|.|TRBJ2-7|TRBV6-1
TGTGCCAGCAGTGATCCGGGGAGCTCCTACGAGCAGTACTTC
CASSDPGSSYEQYF
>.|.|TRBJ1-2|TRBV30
TGTGCCTGGAGCGGGACAAAGCCAATCAACTATGGCTACACCTTC
CAWSGTKPINYGYTF
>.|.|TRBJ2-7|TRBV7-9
TGTGCCAGCAGCCCCTCCGGGGCTTACTACGAGCAGTACTTC
CASSPSGAYYEQYF
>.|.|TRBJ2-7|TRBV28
TGTGCCAGCAGCACGCCAGCCTACGAGCAGTACTTC
CASSTPAYEQYF
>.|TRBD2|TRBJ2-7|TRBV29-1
TGCAGCGGTTGGGTAGCGGGGGATTCCTACGAGCAGTACTTC
CSGWVAGDSYEQYF
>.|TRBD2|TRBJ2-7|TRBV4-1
TGCGCCAGCAGCCAAGGGGGTAGCGGGGGGCGACCCTACGAGCAGTACTTC
CASSQGGSGGRPYEQYF
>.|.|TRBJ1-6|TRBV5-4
TGTGCCAGCAGCTTGGAGGGTACCGGTTCACCCCTCCACTTT
CASSLEGTGSPLHF
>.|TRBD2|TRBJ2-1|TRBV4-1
TGCGCCAGCAGCCCTAGCGGCTCCTACAATGAGCAGTTCTTC
CASSPSGSYNEQFF
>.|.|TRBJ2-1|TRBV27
TGTGCCAGCAGTTCCACCTTAAAGATTGAGCAGTTCTTC
CASSSTLKIEQFF
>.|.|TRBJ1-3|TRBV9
TGTGCCAGCAGCTCCCGGTCTGGAAACACCATATATTTT
CASSSRSGNTIYF
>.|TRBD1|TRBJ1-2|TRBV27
TGTGCCAGCAGCCCGACAGGGATAAACTATGGCTACACCTTC
CASSPTGINYGYTF
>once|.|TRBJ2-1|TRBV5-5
TGTGCCAGCAGCCCCACTAGCTCGGATGAGCAGTTCTTC
CASSPTSSDEQFF
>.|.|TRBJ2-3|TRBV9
TGTGCCAGCAGCGACGGCGGGGTTAGCACAGATACGCAGTATTTT
CASSDGGVSTDTQYF
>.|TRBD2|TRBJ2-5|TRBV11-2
TGTGCCAGCAGTTTTGGGGCGGGACTAGCGGGAGGAGAGACCCAGTACTTC
CASSFGAGLAGGETQYF
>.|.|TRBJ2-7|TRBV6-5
TGTGCCAGCTCTGACCCAGGGGCCTACGAGCAGTACTTC
CASSDPGAYEQYF
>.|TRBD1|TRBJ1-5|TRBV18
TGTGCCAGCTCACAAGACAGGGGGAGTCGAACCCAGCATTTT
CASSQDRGSRTQHF
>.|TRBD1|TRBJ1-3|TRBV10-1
TGCGCCAGACAAAGGGACAGGGAAGGAAACACCATATATTTT
CARQRDREGNTIYF
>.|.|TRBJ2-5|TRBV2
TGTGCCAGCACGCAGGGGGGGGTCCAAGAGACCCAGTACTTC
CASTQGGVQETQYF
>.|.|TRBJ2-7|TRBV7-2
TGTGCCAGCAGCTTAGGAGGGGGTTACGAGCAGTACTTC
CASSLGGGYEQYF
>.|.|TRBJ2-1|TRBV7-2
TGTGCCAGCAGCCCGGCCTGGGAACCATACAATGAGCAGTTCTTC
CASSPAWEPYNEQFF
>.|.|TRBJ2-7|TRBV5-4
TGTGCCAGCAGCGTCCGGGCCCCCCCCGGGCACGAGCAGTACTTC
CASSVRAPPGHEQYF
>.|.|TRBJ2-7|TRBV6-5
TGTGCCAGCAGTTACCAGGAGGGGAGGTACGAGCAGTACTTC
CASSYQEGRYEQYF
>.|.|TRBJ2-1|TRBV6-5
TGTGCCAGCAGTTACTCGGGTTACAATGAGCAGTTCTTC
CASSYSGYNEQFF
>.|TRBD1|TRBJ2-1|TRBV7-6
TGTGCCAGCAGCTCACCGGGACAGGGATACAATGAGCAGTTCTTC
CASSSPGQGYNEQFF
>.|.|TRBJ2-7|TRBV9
TGTGCCAGCAGCGTAGCGGGAGAGGGTTACGAGCAGTACTTC
CASSVAGEGYEQYF